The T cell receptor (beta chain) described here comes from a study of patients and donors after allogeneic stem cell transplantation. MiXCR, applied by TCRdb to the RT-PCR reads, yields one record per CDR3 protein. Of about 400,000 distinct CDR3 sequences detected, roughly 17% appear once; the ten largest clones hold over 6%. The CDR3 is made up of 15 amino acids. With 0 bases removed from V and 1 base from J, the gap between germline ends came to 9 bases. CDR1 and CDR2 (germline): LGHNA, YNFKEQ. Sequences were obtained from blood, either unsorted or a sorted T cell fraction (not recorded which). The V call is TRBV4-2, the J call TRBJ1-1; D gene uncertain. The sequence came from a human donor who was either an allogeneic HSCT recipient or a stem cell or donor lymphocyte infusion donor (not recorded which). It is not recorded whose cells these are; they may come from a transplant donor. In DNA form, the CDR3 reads TGTGCCAGCAGCCAAGATTCGCGAACGAACACTGAAGCTTTCTTT. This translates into CASSQDSRTNTEAFF.